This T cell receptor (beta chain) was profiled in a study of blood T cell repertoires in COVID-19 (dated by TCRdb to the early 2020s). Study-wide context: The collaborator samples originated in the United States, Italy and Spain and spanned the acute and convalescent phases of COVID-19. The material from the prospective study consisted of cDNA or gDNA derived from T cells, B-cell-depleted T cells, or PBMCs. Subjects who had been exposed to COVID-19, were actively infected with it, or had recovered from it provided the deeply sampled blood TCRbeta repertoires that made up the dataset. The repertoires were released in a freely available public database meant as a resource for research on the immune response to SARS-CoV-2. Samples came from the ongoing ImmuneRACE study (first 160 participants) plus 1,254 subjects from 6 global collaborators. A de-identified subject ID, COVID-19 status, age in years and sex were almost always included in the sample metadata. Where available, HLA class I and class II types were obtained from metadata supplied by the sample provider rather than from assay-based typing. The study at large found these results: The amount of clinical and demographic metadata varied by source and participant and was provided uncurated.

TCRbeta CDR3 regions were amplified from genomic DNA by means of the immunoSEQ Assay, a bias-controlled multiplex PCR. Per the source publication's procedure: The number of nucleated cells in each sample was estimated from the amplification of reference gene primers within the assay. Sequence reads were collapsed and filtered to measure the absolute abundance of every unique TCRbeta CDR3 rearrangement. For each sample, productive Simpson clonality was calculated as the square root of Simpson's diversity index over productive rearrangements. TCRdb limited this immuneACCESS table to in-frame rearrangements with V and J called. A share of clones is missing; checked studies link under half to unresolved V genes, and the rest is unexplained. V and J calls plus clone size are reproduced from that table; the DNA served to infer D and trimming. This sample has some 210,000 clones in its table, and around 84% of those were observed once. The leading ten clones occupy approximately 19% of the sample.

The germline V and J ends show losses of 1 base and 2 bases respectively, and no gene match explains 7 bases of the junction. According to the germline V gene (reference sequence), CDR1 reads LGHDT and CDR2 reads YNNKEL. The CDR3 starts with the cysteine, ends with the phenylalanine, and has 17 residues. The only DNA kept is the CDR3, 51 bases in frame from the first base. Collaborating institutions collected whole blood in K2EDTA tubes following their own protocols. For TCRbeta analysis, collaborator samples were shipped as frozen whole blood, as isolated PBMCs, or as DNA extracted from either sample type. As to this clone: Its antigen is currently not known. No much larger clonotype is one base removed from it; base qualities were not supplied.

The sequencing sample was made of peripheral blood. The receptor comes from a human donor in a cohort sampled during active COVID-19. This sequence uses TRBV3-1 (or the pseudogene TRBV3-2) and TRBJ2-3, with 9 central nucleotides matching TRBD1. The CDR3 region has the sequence CASSQGYRGRVTDTQYF. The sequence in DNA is TGTGCCAGCAGCCAAGGATACAGGGGGCGCGTCACAGATACGCAGTATTTT.